Following are 14 T cell receptor beta chains from one sample sequenced in a study of blood T cell repertoires in COVID-19. The repertoire was sequenced with immunoSEQ multiplex PCR; TCRdb's copy has only in-frame clones and lacks some. Of tens of thousands of clones detected, over 65% appear once; the ten largest clones hold roughly 15%. Sequenced material: peripheral blood. These receptors originate from a woman aged 65 to 85 with acute or convalescent COVID-19.

The CDR3 DNA sequence: TGTGCCAGCAGCTTCGGTACAGGGGACCCGAACACTGAAGCTTTCTTT. This encodes CASSFGTGDPNTEAFF. The genes are TRBV5-6 and TRBJ1-1, with TRBD1 matching 7 bases. With 2 bases clipped from V and 1 base from J, the junction kept 8 bases outside the gene matches. The germline CDR1 and CDR2 sequences are SGHDT and YYEEEE. The CDR3 is 16 residues long.

CDR3 nucleotide sequence: TGTGCCAGCAGCTTAGGGCTAGCGGGTCAAGAGCAGTTCTTC. It encodes CASSLGLAGQEQFF. This chain connects TRBV7-2 to TRBJ2-1, with 8 bases identical to TRBD2. J was trimmed by 10 bases and V by 1 base; bases with no gene match: 6. The germline gives CDR1 SGHTA, CDR2 FQGNSA. CDR3 length: 14 residues.

V usage is TRBV6-1 and J usage is TRBJ1-1, with D unresolved. CDR1 is MNHNS and CDR2 is SASEGT in the germline V gene. Trimming stripped 3 bases from V and 1 base from J, with 9 bases between. There are 14 residues in the CDR3. The chain's CDR3 is CASSDLAGNTEAFF. The CDR3 coding sequence is TGTGCCAGCAGTGATTTGGCTGGGAACACTGAAGCTTTCTTT.

J is TRBJ1-4 and V is TRBV5-1; TRBD1 aligns across 10 bases. This CDR3 has 15 amino acids. V dropped 0 bases and J dropped 8; count of bases not matched to a gene: 4. The germline V gene has CDR1 SGHRS and CDR2 YFSETQ. The CDR3 region is CASSLAGTGDEKLFF. DNA for the CDR3: TGCGCCAGCAGCTTGGCCGGGACAGGGGACGAAAAACTGTTTTTT.

The chain carries TRBV10-2 and TRBJ2-1, with TRBD2 matching 10 bases. Trimming took 8 bases from V and 5 from J; bases not matched to a gene: 3. The CDR3 totals 13 residues. CDR1 and CDR2 (germline): WSHSY, SAAADI. The CDR3 region is CASRLAGNNEQFF. In DNA form, the CDR3 reads TGCGCCAGCCGACTAGCGGGTAACAATGAGCAGTTCTTC.

The V call is TRBV11-2, the J call TRBJ1-4; D is perhaps TRBD1 (5 bases). V was trimmed by 5 bases and J by 0 bases, leaving 13 bases between them. There are 16 residues in the CDR3. The germline V gene encodes CDR1 SGHAT and CDR2 FQNNGV. This CDR3 is CASSPGFGATNEKLFF. In DNA, the CDR3 is TGTGCCAGCAGCCCAGGGTTCGGCGCAACTAATGAAAAACTGTTTTTT.

The chain is built from TRBV7-9 and TRBJ2-5, with TRBD1 identical over 9 bases. Germline loops: CDR1 SEHNR, CDR2 FQNEAQ (reference sequence). The CDR3 extends over 12 amino acids. V trimming: 11 bases; J trimming: 4 bases; junction bases outside the gene matches: 5. This chain's CDR3 is CAGQGSSETQYF. CDR3 DNA: TGTGCCGGACAGGGGAGCTCAGAGACCCAGTACTTC.

The chain joins TRBV4-2 to TRBJ1-1; 7 nucleotides line up with TRBD1. Germline CDR1 and CDR2: LGHNA and YNFKEQ. V was pared by 0 bases and J by 4 bases, with 11 bases of the junction left unmatched. The CDR3 runs 17 residues. CDR3 sequence reads: CASSQDLQGPGGTEAFF. The CDR3 DNA sequence: TGTGCCAGCAGCCAAGACCTACAGGGGCCTGGGGGCACTGAAGCTTTCTTT.

The chain employs TRBV11-2 and TRBJ2-1, with a tentative D call TRBD1 (5 bases). V was shortened by 0 bases and J by 6 bases, with 12 bases between the two germline ends. The CDR3 is 15 amino acids. Germline loops: CDR1 SGHAT, CDR2 FQNNGV. For the CDR3, the DNA is TGTGCCAGCAGCTTAGAAGGGGCTATAGGCAATGAGCAGTTCTTC. Its protein is CASSLEGAIGNEQFF.

This clone was detected only a few times. CDR3 nucleotides: TGTGCCAGCAGCTTAGCCGGCGGGACAGGGGATCAGCCCCAGCATTTT. Its protein product is CASSLAGGTGDQPQHF. The chain combines TRBV7-9 with TRBJ1-5; 10 nucleotides agree with TRBD1. The CDR3 runs to 16 residues. Trimming removed 0 bases from V and 5 bases from J; junction bases left unmatched: 4. Germline V gene lookup returns CDR1 SEHNR and CDR2 FQNEAQ (reference sequence).

The chain joins TRBV28 to TRBJ2-5, with 11 bases that match TRBD1. The CDR3 has 16 amino acids. Trimming took 1 base from V and 4 from J; bases not matched to a gene: 5. Looked up from germline, CDR1 is MDHEN and CDR2 is SYDVKM. The CDR3 DNA reads TGTGCCAGCAGTTTATCTGGACAGGGGGCAAGAGAGACCCAGTACTTC. This encodes CASSLSGQGARETQYF.

There are a few counts of this clone. The chain combines TRBV6-5 with TRBJ2-3; D may be TRBD2 (5 bases). In germline, CDR1 is MNHEY, CDR2 SVGAGI. The CDR3 runs 13 residues. V lost 7 bases to trimming and J lost 1 base, with 9 bases between them. CDR3 bases: TGTGCCAGCACCCTGAGGGGCACAGATACGCAGTATTTT. It encodes CASTLRGTDTQYF.

The rearrangement joins TRBV10-2 to TRBJ1-4, with TRBD1 identical over 9 bases. The CDR3 contains 15 residues. CDR1 and CDR2 from the germline V gene are WSHSY and SAAADI. The V and J ends lost 6 bases and 10 bases, in that order; junction bases with no gene match: 12. The CDR3: CASREPGQGPGKLFF. In nucleotides, the CDR3 is TGCGCCAGCAGAGAACCGGGACAGGGTCCTGGAAAACTGTTTTTT.

The CDR3 here is CAISERTGFEKLFF. The CDR3 DNA follows: TGTGCCATCAGTGAGCGAACAGGGTTTGAAAAACTGTTTTTT. The rearrangement uses TRBV10-3 and TRBJ1-4; TRBD1 is a possible D gene (6 bases). V lost 2 bases, J lost 7 bases, and 11 bases lay in between. The CDR3 length is 14 residues. Germline-derived CDR1 and CDR2 are ENHRY and SYGVKD.